What follows is one TCR beta chain and its context. This clone was detected once. Its antigen remains unidentified. No quality values exist for individual bases; no much larger clone is one base distant. The CDR3 regions of human TCRbeta chains were subjected to immunosequencing. As for the original processing: Repertoire TCRs were checked for matches against a reference library of SARS-CoV-2-specific TCRs that had been generated using the MIRA antigen-specificity platform. Breadth was defined as the fraction of unique TCRs that were SARS-CoV-2-associated. Depth was defined as the fraction of total T cells that were SARS-CoV-2-associated. Using the MIRA data, each spike-specific TCR was assigned both to the spike region to which the TCR was reactive and to a CD4 or CD8 class. Log10-transformed breadth and depth values were compared by one-way ANOVA with Sidak's multiple comparisons tests. TCRdb limited this immuneACCESS table to in-frame rearrangements with V and J called. A share of clones is missing; checked studies link under half to unresolved V genes, and the rest is unexplained. V and J calls and clone size are copied from that table; D and trimming were computed from the DNA. The sample table records around 100,000 clones; 80% to 85% of these occur just once. The top ten clones comprise around a tenth of the sample.

This specimen's time point label, per the study, means: baseline before first vaccination. The vaccinee samples were drawn from two UK trials, COV001 and COV002, one of which was a single-blind randomized controlled phase 2/3 trial testing AZD1222 (ChAdOx1 nCoV-19) in healthy adults. Trial participant PBMC samples were collected at day 0 and day 28 after the second dose for TCRbeta chain sequencing. This sample was taken from a study of T cell responses to AZD1222 COVID-19 vaccine (dated by TCRdb to the early 2020s). As for the study more broadly: Because spike-specific TCR depth and breadth did not differ between the two schedules, AZD1222 recipients who got a second dose at roughly 4 weeks were pooled with those who got a second dose at roughly 12 weeks. Trial participants were enrolled into age subgroups of 18-55, 56-69 and 70-plus years, which contained 148, 28 and 57 TCR-sequenced participants, respectively. TCR sequencing was performed for 233 trial participants, of whom about 200 were given two doses of AZD1222 and 26 were given two doses of MenACWY control vaccine. Paper-wide results and their limitations: CD4 TCRs associated with the vaccine covered the entire spike protein, and the dominant responses were in regions 160-218 and 743-854. Conclusions about previously exposed vaccinees were limited because only a handful of AZD1222 recipients were SARS-CoV-2 seropositive at baseline. Reportedly, close to half of the unique spike-specific TCRs recognized epitopes lying outside the regions that are mutated in the B.1.351 and B.1.1.7 variants. Most participants were white British and females outnumbered males, and the authors suggested that clonal diversity may have been underestimated. Spike-specific TCR breadth and depth rose significantly after two AZD1222 doses compared with day 0 and with MenACWY recipients. In the small 56-69-year group, the increase in depth fell short of significance, most likely because of low power. Because no day 14 peak-response samples were available, repertoires were characterized only after the peak T cell response.

The CDR3 holds 15 amino acids from the cysteine to the phenylalanine. The read is trimmed to its CDR3 DNA, 45 bases read in frame from base 1. CDR1 and CDR2 were assigned from the germline V gene (reference sequence) as SGHNT and YYREEE. V lost 3 bases and J lost 4 bases, and the count of bases not matched to a germline gene is 9. The V gene is TRBV5-4 and the J gene is TRBJ1-2, with 7 junctional bases fitting TRBD1. The source is an adult in good health. The specimen was peripheral blood, collected on day 0 of AZD1222 vaccination. The DNA reads as follows: TGTGCCAGCAGCTCACAGGGGAGGTCGGGCTATGGCTACACCTTC. This yields the protein CASSSQGRSGYGYTF.